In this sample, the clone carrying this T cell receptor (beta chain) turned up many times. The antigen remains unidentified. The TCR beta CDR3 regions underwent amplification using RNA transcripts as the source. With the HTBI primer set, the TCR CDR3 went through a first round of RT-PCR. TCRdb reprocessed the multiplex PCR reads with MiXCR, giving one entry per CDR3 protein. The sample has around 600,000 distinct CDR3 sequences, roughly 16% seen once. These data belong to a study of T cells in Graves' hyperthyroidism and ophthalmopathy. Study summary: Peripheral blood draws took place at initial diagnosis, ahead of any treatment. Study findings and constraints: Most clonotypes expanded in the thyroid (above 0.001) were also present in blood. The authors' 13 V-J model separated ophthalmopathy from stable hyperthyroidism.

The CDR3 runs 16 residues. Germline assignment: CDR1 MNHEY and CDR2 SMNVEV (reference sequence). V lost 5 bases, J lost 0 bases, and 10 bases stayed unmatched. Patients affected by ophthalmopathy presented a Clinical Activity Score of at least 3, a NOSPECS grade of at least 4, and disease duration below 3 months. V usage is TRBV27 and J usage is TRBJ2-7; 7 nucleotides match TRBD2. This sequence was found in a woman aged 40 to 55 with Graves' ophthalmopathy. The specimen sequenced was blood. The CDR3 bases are TGTGCCAGCAGTAGATGGGGGGGATTGGGCTCCTACGAGCAGTACTTC. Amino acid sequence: CASSRWGGLGSYEQYF.